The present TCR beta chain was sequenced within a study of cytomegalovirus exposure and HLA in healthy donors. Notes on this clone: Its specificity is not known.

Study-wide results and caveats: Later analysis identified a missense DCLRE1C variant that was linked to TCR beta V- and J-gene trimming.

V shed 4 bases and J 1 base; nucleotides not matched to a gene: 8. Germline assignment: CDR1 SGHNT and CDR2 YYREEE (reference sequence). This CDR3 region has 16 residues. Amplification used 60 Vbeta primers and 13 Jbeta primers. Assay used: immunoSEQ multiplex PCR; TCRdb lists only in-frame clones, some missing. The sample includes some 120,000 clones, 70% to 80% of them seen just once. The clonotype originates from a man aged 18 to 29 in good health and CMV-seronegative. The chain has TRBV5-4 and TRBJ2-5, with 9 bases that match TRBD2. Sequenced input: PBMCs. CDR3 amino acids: CASSRTLGLAQETQYF. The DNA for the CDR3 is TGTGCCAGCAGCAGGACCTTGGGACTAGCCCAAGAGACCCAGTACTTC.